These 27 T cell receptor beta chains originate from one sample sequenced in a study of cytomegalovirus exposure and HLA in healthy donors. The PCR had 60 Vbeta and 13 Jbeta primers. The assay was immunoSEQ multiplex PCR, and TCRdb's table has in-frame clones only and misses some. Of a few hundred thousand clones in the sample, around 83% are singletons; the top ten hold 1.3% to 1.5%. The sample was PBMCs. Receptor source: a girl aged 10 to 17 in good health and CMV-seronegative.

The chain links TRBV5-6 to TRBJ2-1, with D uncertain. V lost 0 bases and J lost 6, with 7 bases in between. From germline, CDR1 is SGHDT and CDR2 YYEEEE. The length of the CDR3 is 13 residues. The CDR3 reads CASSLGGPNEQFF. The CDR3 DNA reads TGTGCCAGCAGCTTGGGTGGGCCCAATGAGCAGTTCTTC.

The genes are TRBV6-4 and TRBJ2-2; unclear D gene. V lost 0 bases and J lost 13, with 18 bases in between. CDR1 is MRHNA, CDR2 SNTAGT, per germline. The CDR3 loop spans 15 amino acids. CDR3 bases: TGTGCCAGCAGTGACTCGAATTCGCATAACAGTGGGCTGTTTTTT. Translating it yields CASSDSNSHNSGLFF.

The chain carries TRBV9 and TRBJ2-7; TRBD1 matches at 7 bases. The CDR3 is 15 residues long. V was clipped by 4 bases and J by 0 bases; unmatched bases: 7. The germline gives CDR1 SGDLS, CDR2 YYNGEE. The CDR3 here is CASSLGTVSSYEQYF. CDR3 sequence (DNA): TGTGCCAGCAGCCTTGGGACAGTGAGCTCCTACGAGCAGTACTTC.

This clone was detected only once. The chain couples TRBV5-4 to TRBJ1-3; D is unresolved. CDR3 length: 11 residues. Germline assignment: CDR1 SGHNT and CDR2 YYREEE (reference sequence). CDR3 in amino acids: CVSGSGNTIYF. The DNA of the CDR3 is TGTGTAAGCGGCTCTGGAAACACCATATATTTT. Drawing the rest from reference TRBV5-4 and TRBJ1-3, the complete variable domain is ETGVTQSPTHLIKTRGQQVTLRCSSQSGHNTVSWYQQALGQGPQFIFQYYREEENGRGNFPPRFSGLQFPNYSSELNVNALELDDSALYLCVSGSGNTIYFGEGSWLTVV.

The genes are TRBV6-4 and TRBJ2-2; 9 positions match TRBD1. The CDR3 loop spans 14 amino acids. CDR1 and CDR2 (germline): MRHNA, SNTAGT. With 10 bases clipped from V and 4 bases from J, the junction kept 7 bases outside the gene matches. CDR3 in amino acids: CATGTGKSTGELFF. CDR3 coding DNA: TGTGCCACCGGGACAGGGAAGAGCACCGGGGAGCTGTTTTTT.

This clone turned up a few times. The rearrangement links TRBV19 to TRBJ2-3; D is undetermined. Germline CDR1 and CDR2: LNHDA and SQIVND (reference sequence). V was shortened by 3 bases and J by 3 bases, with 7 bases between the two germline ends. There are 13 residues in the CDR3. The CDR3 region is CASSISATDTQYF. The CDR3, as DNA: TGTGCCAGTAGTATTTCAGCGACAGATACGCAGTATTTT.

This chain joins TRBV28 and TRBJ1-1; D call uncertain. Trimming took off 3 bases at V and 1 base at J, with 9 bases between the two ends. Germline CDR1 MDHEN, CDR2 SYDVKM. The length of the CDR3 is 14 residues. Here the CDR3 reads CASSFVGKNTEAFF. DNA for the CDR3: TGTGCCAGCAGTTTCGTCGGGAAGAACACTGAAGCTTTCTTT. The entire variable domain, with the rest obtained from reference TRBV28 and TRBJ1-1, is as follows: DVKVTQSSRYLVKRTGEKVFLECVQDMDHENMFWYRQDPGLGLRLIYFSYDVKMKEKGDIPEGYSVSREKKERFSLILESASTNQTSMYLCASSFVGKNTEAFFGQGTRLTVV.

This clone was counted between two and nine times. The J gene is TRBJ1-1, the V gene TRBV4-3, with TRBD1 identical over 8 bases. This CDR3 is built from 15 residues. Germline CDR1 and CDR2: LGHNA and YSLEER. The trim removed 3 bases at V and 3 bases at J, leaving 6 bases unmatched. The CDR3 spells CASSQRPTGDTEAFF. CDR3 bases: TGCGCCAGCAGCCAGCGCCCGACAGGGGACACTGAAGCTTTCTTT.

The gene calls are TRBV27 and TRBJ1-1; the D is unclear. The CDR3 is 14 residues long. V was clipped by 3 bases and J by 1 base, with 9 bases between them. Per germline, CDR1 MNHEY and CDR2 SMNVEV (reference sequence). The CDR3 reads CASSFLSSNTEAFF. CDR3 in DNA: TGTGCCAGCAGTTTCCTTTCCTCGAACACTGAAGCTTTCTTT.

DNA of the CDR3: TGTGCCTGGAATACAGGGACAGGTTTCCCCGGGGAGCTGTTTTTT. This gives the protein CAWNTGTGFPGELFF. The chain combines TRBV30 with TRBJ2-2, with 8 nucleotides matching TRBD1. This CDR3 is built from 15 residues. Germline CDR1 is GTSNPN and CDR2 is SVGIG (reference sequence). Trimming at V came to 4 bases and at J to 6 bases, leaving 10 bases not matched to a gene.

The rearrangement joins TRBV7-3 to TRBJ2-3; 7 bases map to TRBD1. Germline-derived CDR1 and CDR2 are SGHTA and FQGTGA. Trimming at V came to 5 bases and at J to 2 bases, leaving 4 bases not matched to a gene. The length of the CDR3 is 14 residues. The CDR3 region is CASSRDRNTDTQYF. Here the CDR3 DNA reads TGTGCCAGCAGCCGGGACAGAAACACAGATACGCAGTATTTT.

The chain uses TRBV5-6 and TRBJ2-1; D not certain. Germline loops: CDR1 SGHDT, CDR2 YYEEEE. Trimming removed 6 bases at V and 4 bases at J, with 11 bases between. The CDR3 runs to 13 residues. The CDR3 loop is CASNFREYNEQFF. CDR3 DNA: TGTGCCAGCAACTTCCGAGAGTACAATGAGCAGTTCTTC.

This chain links TRBV6-5 with TRBJ2-7; 8 bases agree with TRBD1. Losses at the gene ends were 8 bases for V and 6 bases for J; bases not matched to a gene: 12. Germline assignment: CDR1 MNHEY and CDR2 SVGAGI. This CDR3 contains 14 residues. CDR3 residues: CASQFQTGTGEQYF. The CDR3 nucleotides read TGTGCCAGCCAATTCCAGACCGGGACAGGCGAGCAGTACTTC.

CDR3 bases: TGTGCCAGCAGGCCTCATGCGAACCACTACGAGCAGTACTTC. It encodes CASRPHANHYEQYF. V is TRBV27 and J is TRBJ2-7, with no clear D. The CDR3 is made up of 14 amino acids. In germline, CDR1 is MNHEY, CDR2 SMNVEV (reference sequence). Between the trimmed V and J ends, which lost 6 bases and 3 bases, there was a span of 15 bases.

The rearrangement links TRBV28 to TRBJ2-3; 7 bases align to TRBD2. V dropped 6 bases and J dropped 4; count of bases not matched to a gene: 16. Per the germline V gene, CDR1 is MDHEN and CDR2 is SYDVKM. The CDR3 totals 17 residues. CDR3 sequence: CASRTSGRSGAADTQYF. DNA for the CDR3: TGTGCCAGCAGAACTTCCGGGAGGTCGGGCGCCGCAGATACGCAGTATTTT. Full variable domain (missing parts from reference TRBV28 and TRBJ2-3): DVKVTQSSRYLVKRTGEKVFLECVQDMDHENMFWYRQDPGLGLRLIYFSYDVKMKEKGDIPEGYSVSREKKERFSLILESASTNQTSMYLCASRTSGRSGAADTQYFGPGTRLTVL.

This clone was seen more than once but under ten times. The gene calls are TRBV28 and TRBJ1-6, with 7 positions matching TRBD1. The J segment lost 5 bases and the V segment lost 5 bases, leaving 9 bases of the junction unmatched. This CDR3 has 16 residues. Per germline, CDR1 MDHEN and CDR2 SYDVKM. CDR3 in amino acids: CASSHQKQGNNSPLHF. The CDR3 DNA reads TGTGCCAGCAGTCACCAAAAACAGGGGAATAATTCACCCCTCCACTTT.

The V and J genes are TRBV5-1 and TRBJ2-1, with 7 bases identical to TRBD1. CDR3 length: 14 residues. CDR1 SGHRS and CDR2 YFSETQ come from the germline V gene. V was clipped by 0 bases and J by 6 bases; unmatched bases: 3. This chain's CDR3 is CASSLDRGVNEQFF. For the CDR3, the DNA is TGCGCCAGCAGCTTGGACAGGGGCGTCAATGAGCAGTTCTTC. Using reference TRBV5-1 and TRBJ2-1 for the parts outside the CDR3, the full variable domain is KAGVTQTPRYLIKTRGQQVTLSCSPISGHRSVSWYQQTPGQGLQFLFEYFSETQRNKGNFPGRFSGRQFSNSRSEMNVSTLELGDSALYLCASSLDRGVNEQFFGPGTRLTVL.

The J gene is TRBJ1-5, the V gene TRBV30; no clear D. V dropped 2 bases and J dropped 8 bases, with 10 bases sitting between them. The CDR3 runs 12 residues. In germline, CDR1 is GTSNPN, CDR2 SVGIG (reference sequence). The CDR3: CAWSTPQKPQHF. The CDR3 coding sequence is TGTGCCTGGAGTACCCCGCAGAAGCCCCAGCATTTT.

The chain employs TRBV5-4 and TRBJ1-5; D is unclear. The V gene lost 1 base and the J gene lost 4 bases, with 9 bases spanning the gap. CDR3 length: 14 amino acids. Germline CDR1 and CDR2: SGHNT and YYREEE (reference sequence). As DNA, the CDR3 is TGTGCCAGCAGCTTGTTCGGGTTAAATCAGCCCCAGCATTTT. Encoded protein: CASSLFGLNQPQHF.

The chain recombines TRBV12-5 with TRBJ2-1; 9 bases align to TRBD1. Unmatched junction bases numbered 10, after V lost 0 bases and J lost 7 bases. Germline V CDR1 and CDR2: LGHNT, FRNRAP. The CDR3 sequence is 17 residues long. The CDR3 sequence: CASGLVKSPGQGNEQFF. As DNA, the CDR3 is TGTGCTAGTGGTTTGGTAAAAAGCCCGGGACAGGGTAATGAGCAGTTCTTC.

The chain couples TRBV19 to TRBJ2-2; D uncertain. With 7 bases removed from V and 4 bases from J, the gap between germline ends came to 13 bases. This CDR3 is built from 14 residues. Germline V lookup: CDR1 LNHDA, CDR2 SQIVND (reference sequence). CDR3 loop: CASKWSPTTGELFF. CDR3 nucleotide sequence: TGTGCCAGTAAATGGAGCCCGACCACCGGGGAGCTGTTTTTT. Full variable domain (remainder filled in from reference TRBV19 and TRBJ2-2): DGGITQSPKYLFRKEGQNVTLSCEQNLNHDAMYWYRQDPGQGLRLIYYSQIVNDFQKGDIAEGYSVSREKKESFPLTVTSAQKNPTAFYLCASKWSPTTGELFFGEGSRLTVL.

The chain couples TRBV7-2 to TRBJ2-7, with 10 bases that match TRBD2. This CDR3 comprises 15 residues. V shed 5 bases, J shed 0 bases, and the junction held 4 bases outside the gene matches. Germline V gives CDR1 SGHTA, CDR2 FQGNSA. This CDR3 reads CASSRLAGVSYEQYF. The CDR3 nucleotides are TGTGCCAGCAGCCGTCTAGCGGGGGTCTCCTACGAGCAGTACTTC.

This clone was observed a few times. The J gene is TRBJ2-3, the V gene TRBV2; 7 bases align to TRBD2. CDR1 and CDR2 from the germline V gene are SNHLY and FYNNEI. The CDR3 length is 14 residues. J gave up 2 bases and V 8 bases, and 7 bases lay outside the gene matches. In DNA, the CDR3 is TGTGCCAGCCTTCGAAGCGGGGTCACAGATACGCAGTATTTT. Translating gives CASLRSGVTDTQYF.

This clone showed up just once. The V call is TRBV28, the J call TRBJ2-1; TRBD2 aligns across 12 bases. The trim removed 4 bases at V and 6 bases at J, leaving 13 bases unmatched. The CDR3 extends over 18 amino acids. CDR1 MDHEN and CDR2 SYDVKM come from the germline V gene. CDR3 amino acids: CASSSPPLLAGGTNEQFF. CDR3 nucleotide sequence: TGTGCCAGCAGTTCCCCCCCCTTACTAGCGGGAGGAACCAATGAGCAGTTCTTC. The full variable domain, its missing parts supplied by reference TRBV28 and TRBJ2-1, is DVKVTQSSRYLVKRTGEKVFLECVQDMDHENMFWYRQDPGLGLRLIYFSYDVKMKEKGDIPEGYSVSREKKERFSLILESASTNQTSMYLCASSSPPLLAGGTNEQFFGPGTRLTVL.

The V call is TRBV25-1, the J call TRBJ2-1; 7 bases align to TRBD2. The ends lost 6 bases at V and 0 bases at J; junction bases unmatched: 5. Germline V gene lookup returns CDR1 MGHDK and CDR2 SYGVNS. This CDR3 has 15 residues. CDR3 region: CASSVGGSSYNEQFF. CDR3 DNA: TGTGCCAGCAGCGTCGGGGGGAGCTCCTACAATGAGCAGTTCTTC.

J is TRBJ1-6 and V is TRBV7-8; weak D call: TRBD1 (6 bases). The CDR3 runs 16 residues. Germline CDR1 and CDR2: SGHVS and FQNEAQ. Between the trimmed V and J ends, which lost 2 bases and 9 bases, there was a span of 17 bases. In DNA, the CDR3 is TGTGCCAGCAGCTTAAGGCACACAGGGCTACTTTCACCCCTCCACTTT. It encodes CASSLRHTGLLSPLHF. Together with reference TRBV7-8 and TRBJ1-6, the CDR3 gives the full variable domain: GAGVSQSPRYKVAKRGQDVALRCDPISGHVSLFWYQQALGQGPEFLTYFQNEAQLDKSGLPSDRFFAERPEGSVSTLKIQRTQQEDSAVYLCASSLRHTGLLSPLHFGNGTRLTVT.

The chain employs TRBV15 and TRBJ1-2; 11 bases align to TRBD1. From germline, CDR1 is LNHNV and CDR2 YYDKDF (reference sequence). V gave up 1 base and J gave up 10 bases; unmatched junction bases: 8. The CDR3 length is 15 residues. CDR3 nucleotides: TGTGCCACCAGCAGAGGTGACGCGGGACAGGGGGACTACACCTTC. Protein sequence: CATSRGDAGQGDYTF.